These T cell receptor beta chains were read from a single sample in a study of cytomegalovirus exposure and HLA in healthy donors. The repertoire was sequenced with immunoSEQ multiplex PCR; TCRdb's copy has only in-frame clones and lacks some. The sample lists 95,000 to 120,000 clones, approximately 96% occurring once. The sample consisted of PBMCs. The origin of the receptors is a woman aged 18-29 years in good health and CMV-seronegative. The CDR3 runs from the conserved cysteine through the conserved F or W. D genes are given only for firm matches. The listing skips clone size in some rows; elsewhere it reads once, few, many or a size class.

d_gene	v_gene	len	j_gene	abundance	CDR3nt	CDR3aa
NA	TRBV9	16	TRBJ2-3	NA	TGTGCCAGCAGCTCTACTAGGGAGGGGGTCATGGATACGCAGTATTTT	CASSSTREGVMDTQYF
NA	TRBV4-1	15	TRBJ2-7	NA	TGCGCCAGCAGCCAAGATTTTCCAGGCTCCTACGAGCAGTACTTC	CASSQDFPGSYEQYF
NA	TRBV5-1	15	TRBJ1-3	NA	TGCGCCAGCAGCTTGGGGGCCGGCACTGGAAACACCATATATTTT	CASSLGAGTGNTIYF
TRBD2	TRBV4-2	18	TRBJ2-1	NA	TGTGCCAGCTCTGGGACTAGCGGGGAACATAGCTCCTACAATGAGCAGTTCTTC	CASSGTSGEHSSYNEQFF
NA	TRBV12-1	22	TRBJ1-5	NA	TGTGCCAGCAGCTTTGGGAGCACAGGACAATGCATTATCCAATCACCCAATCAGCCCCAGCATTTT	CASSFGSTGQCIIQSPNQPQHF
NA	TRBV7-2	17	TRBJ1-5	NA	TGTGCCAGCAGCCCAGAGGTGGGGCAGCCTTCCCTAGAGCCCCAGCATTTT	CASSPEVGQPSLEPQHF
TRBD1	TRBV5-1	16	TRBJ2-7	NA	TGCGCCAGCAGCGCACCGGGACAGCAAATTACCTACGAGCAGTACTTC	CASSAPGQQITYEQYF
TRBD1	TRBV6-5	14	TRBJ1-3	NA	TGTGCCAGCAGTACAGGGGTTTTAGGGAACACCATATATTTT	CASSTGVLGNTIYF
NA	TRBV7-8	15	TRBJ1-1	NA	TGTGCCAGCAGCCAAGTAGGCGGGGGTCGCGCTGAAGCTTTCTTT	CASSQVGGGRAEAFF
TRBD2	TRBV7-9	16	TRBJ2-1	NA	TGTGCCAGCAGCTCTTTAGTCGGGGGGGCCTACAATGAGCAGTTCTTC	CASSSLVGGAYNEQFF
TRBD2	TRBV27	12	TRBJ2-7	NA	TGTGCCAGCAGTTACCCGGGGGGCGAGCAGTACTTC	CASSYPGGEQYF
TRBD1	TRBV5-5	12	TRBJ2-7	NA	TGTGCCAGCAGCTTACAGGGGTACGAGCAGTACTTC	CASSLQGYEQYF
TRBD2	TRBV4-2	17	TRBJ2-5	NA	TGTGCCAGCAGCCAAGTCTGGGCGGGGGGGCCCCAAGAGACCCAGTACTTC	CASSQVWAGGPQETQYF
TRBD1	TRBV7-8	16	TRBJ2-7	NA	TGTGCCAGCAGCTTCAACCAAGGACAGGGAGCCTACGAGCAGTACTTC	CASSFNQGQGAYEQYF
TRBD1	TRBV7-2	15	TRBJ1-2	NA	TGTGCCAGCAGCTTACTACCGGGACAGTTCTATGGCTACACCTTC	CASSLLPGQFYGYTF
NA	TRBV28	12	TRBJ2-2	NA	TGTGCATGTAGTTGGGGAGCCGGGGAGCTGTTTTTT	CACSWGAGELFF
NA	TRBV7-2	15	TRBJ1-1	NA	TGTGCCAGCAGCTTAGGACAGTGGAAGTACACTGAAGCTTTCTTT	CASSLGQWKYTEAFF
NA	TRBV5-1	15	TRBJ2-7	NA	TGCGCCAGCAGCTTGGCCCCGACTACGACCTACGAGCAGTACTTC	CASSLAPTTTYEQYF
NA	TRBV4-3	15	TRBJ2-4	NA	TGCGCCAGCAGCCACGACAGTTTTTCCAAAAACATTCAGTACTTC	CASSHDSFSKNIQYF
NA	TRBV5-6	11	TRBJ1-2	NA	TGTGCCAGCAGCTGGCACAGGGGCTACACCTTC	CASSWHRGYTF
TRBD2	TRBV5-1	15	TRBJ2-7	NA	TGCGCCAGCACCGGCCGGGACTACAACAACTACGAGCAGTACTTC	CASTGRDYNNYEQYF
TRBD2	TRBV7-9	15	TRBJ2-2	NA	TGTGCCAGCAGCCGGGGGGAATGGGCCACCGGGGAGCTGTTTTTT	CASSRGEWATGELFF
NA	TRBV27	15	TRBJ2-3	NA	TGTGCCAGCAGTTTACTGGGGGCGGTTACAGATACGCAGTATTTT	CASSLLGAVTDTQYF
TRBD2	TRBV5-1	15	TRBJ2-7	NA	TGCGCCAGCAGCTTTAGCGGGACATCTGCCTACGAGCAGTACTTC	CASSFSGTSAYEQYF
NA	TRBV2	15	TRBJ2-2	NA	TGTGCCAGCATTAGAGAGGCAACACTATCCGGGGAGCTGTTTTTT	CASIREATLSGELFF
NA	TRBV7-6	16	TRBJ2-7	once	TGTGCCAGCAGCTTAGAGGCCGCGGCCCCGGGCTACGAGCAGTACTTC	CASSLEAAAPGYEQYF
NA	TRBV28	14	TRBJ1-2	NA	TGTGCCAGCCTAACCCCCCCGGGAAACTATGGCTACACCTTC	CASLTPPGNYGYTF
TRBD1	TRBV5-4	15	TRBJ2-1	NA	TGTGCCAGTAGACCGGGACAGGGGTGGGACAATGAGCAGTTCTTC	CASRPGQGWDNEQFF
NA	TRBV7-2	14	TRBJ1-1	NA	TGTGCCAGCAGCTTAGACCCGGGGAGCACTGAAGCTTTCTTT	CASSLDPGSTEAFF
NA	TRBV5-1	16	TRBJ2-6	NA	TGCGCCAGCAGCTTGGTTCCCCGCTCTGGGGCCAACGTCCTGACTTTC	CASSLVPRSGANVLTF
NA	TRBV11-2	16	TRBJ2-5	NA	TGTGCCAGCAGCTTAGATTCCGGGGGAGCCCAAAAGACCCAGTACTTC	CASSLDSGGAQKTQYF
NA	TRBV28	17	TRBJ2-6	NA	TGTGCCAGCAGTCCCGACACCATGGGCTCTGGGGCCAACGTCCTGACTTTC	CASSPDTMGSGANVLTF
NA	TRBV5-6	14	TRBJ1-4	NA	TGTGCCAGCAGCCCGGGAGGGGGAGAGGAAAAACTGTTTTTT	CASSPGGGEEKLFF
NA	TRBV11-2	15	TRBJ2-3	NA	TGTGCCAGCAGCTTAGGGTGGGCAGGGTCGGATACGCAGTATTTT	CASSLGWAGSDTQYF
NA	TRBV18	13	TRBJ2-5	NA	TGTGCCAGCGGCCGACAGGCACAAGAGACCCAGTACTTC	CASGRQAQETQYF
NA	TRBV27	15	TRBJ2-3	once	TGTGCCAGCTCAACTGTCCATACTAGCACAGATACGCAGTATTTT	CASSTVHTSTDTQYF
NA	TRBV5-1	17	TRBJ2-1	NA	TGCGCCAGCAGCTTGTCTACACTGGCGGGGAATCCCAATGAGCAGTTCTTC	CASSLSTLAGNPNEQFF
NA	TRBV4-1	14	TRBJ1-1	NA	TGCGCCAGCAGCCAAAAGGGGATGAACACTGAAGCTTTCTTT	CASSQKGMNTEAFF
NA	TRBV28	14	TRBJ1-2	NA	TGTGCCAGCAGCCCGGACAGTCCTAACTATGGCTACACCTTC	CASSPDSPNYGYTF
TRBD2	TRBV27	15	TRBJ2-2	NA	TGTGCCAGCACTAGGACTAGCGGGGGGTTCGGGGAGCTGTTTTTT	CASTRTSGGFGELFF
TRBD2	TRBV9	17	TRBJ2-1	NA	TGTGCCAGCAGCGTAGATAGCGGGGGGGCTTCCTACAATGAGCAGTTCTTC	CASSVDSGGASYNEQFF
NA	TRBV4-1	16	TRBJ2-5	NA	TGCGCCAGCAGCCAATCTGTACAGGGATTAGGGGAGACCCAGTACTTC	CASSQSVQGLGETQYF
TRBD1	TRBV6-1	13	TRBJ1-2	NA	TGTGCCAGCAGTGACGACAGGGCCTATGGCTACACCTTC	CASSDDRAYGYTF
NA	TRBV7-7	14	TRBJ2-1	NA	TGTGCTAGCAAACCGGGGGTCACCTACAATGAGCAGTTCTTC	CASKPGVTYNEQFF
TRBD1	TRBV5-6	16	TRBJ1-4	NA	TGTGCCAGCACTAAAAGGTCCGTGGACAGGGGGGAAAAACTGTTTTTT	CASTKRSVDRGEKLFF
TRBD1	TRBV28	17	TRBJ1-3	once	TGTGCCAGCAGTCGGGGACAGGGGTTGGCCTCTGGAAACACCATATATTTT	CASSRGQGLASGNTIYF
NA	TRBV2	15	TRBJ2-1	NA	TGTGCCAGCAGTGCAGTCGGCTGGCGGGGCAATGAGCAGTTCTTC	CASSAVGWRGNEQFF
NA	TRBV7-9	16	TRBJ1-2	NA	TGTGCCAGCAGCTTTCCGACCCAAACAGATATCTATGGCTACACCTTC	CASSFPTQTDIYGYTF
NA	TRBV4-3	17	TRBJ2-3	NA	TGCGCCAGCAGCCAAGGATGGGCTACCTTAAGCACAGATACGCAGTATTTT	CASSQGWATLSTDTQYF
TRBD2	TRBV28	13	TRBJ2-3	NA	TGTGCAACTACCCGGGGGGGCGCAGATACGCAGTATTTT	CATTRGGADTQYF
TRBD1	TRBV6-6	15	TRBJ2-7	NA	TGTGCCAGCAGTTACCGGGGACAGGGGGCACACGAGCAGTACTTC	CASSYRGQGAHEQYF
TRBD2	TRBV7-9	13	TRBJ2-3	NA	TGTGCCAGCTTAGCGGGGGGAACAGATACGCAGTATTTT	CASLAGGTDTQYF
NA	TRBV12-5	17	TRBJ2-3	NA	TGTGCTAGTGGTTTGGGGGGCTTGGTGGGAAACACAGATACGCAGTATTTT	CASGLGGLVGNTDTQYF
TRBD1	TRBV27	14	TRBJ1-4	once	TGTGCCAGCAGTTTACAGGGGGACGTAGAAAAACTGTTTTTT	CASSLQGDVEKLFF
TRBD2	TRBV4-2	16	TRBJ2-1	NA	TGTGCCAGCAGCCAGGGACTAGCGGGGGGACCTAATGAGCAGTTCTTC	CASSQGLAGGPNEQFF